Sequencing of this T cell receptor beta chain was carried out in a study of cytomegalovirus exposure and HLA in healthy donors. Concerning this clone itself: The antigen is unknown.

The PCR was carried out with 60 Vbeta primers and 13 Jbeta primers. Only in-frame clones appear in the TCRdb table, and some are missing; sequencing was by immunoSEQ multiplex PCR. The sample includes about 230,000 clones, approximately 81% of them seen just once. The study, taken as a whole, reports: Only CMV serostatus was available as immune exposure information. Later analysis identified a missense DCLRE1C variant that was linked to TCR beta V- and J-gene trimming.

CDR3 length: 17 residues. With 1 base clipped from V and 3 bases from J, the junction kept 10 bases outside the gene matches. Germline lookup yields CDR1 SEHNR and CDR2 FQNEAQ (reference sequence). What was sequenced was PBMCs. The chain employs TRBV7-9 and TRBJ2-7; 9 nucleotides match TRBD2. This receptor was taken from a human donor in good health. CDR3 amino acids: CASSLERGLARNYEQYF. CDR3 nucleotides: TGTGCCAGCAGCTTAGAACGCGGACTAGCGCGTAACTACGAGCAGTACTTC.